The following is a TCR beta chain sequence with its context. Its antigen remains unidentified. The data originate from a study of T-cell memory formation after mild COVID-19. Study at large: The study found TCR clusters largely donor specific. The study's findings and limits: Clones from the second wave (peaking day 37) had unconfirmed SARS-CoV-2 specificity.

One entry per CDR3 protein, called by TCRdb with MiXCR from the 5' RACE reads. The sample lists about 320,000 distinct CDR3 sequences; roughly 13% were seen once. The clonotype comes from a man aged 18 to 29 who had mild COVID-19 (a few samples of this study predate the infection). Cell type and time point are not known. Specimen: PBMCs or a T cell subset sorted from them (not recorded which).

CDR3 DNA sequence: TGTGCCAGCGCCGTACCGGAGACCCAGTACTTC. It codes for CASAVPETQYF. This chain links TRBV6-6 with TRBJ2-5; unclear D gene. CDR1 is MNHNY, CDR2 SVGAGI, per germline (reference sequence). There are 11 residues in the CDR3. V gave up 8 bases and J gave up 5 bases, with 9 bases separating them.